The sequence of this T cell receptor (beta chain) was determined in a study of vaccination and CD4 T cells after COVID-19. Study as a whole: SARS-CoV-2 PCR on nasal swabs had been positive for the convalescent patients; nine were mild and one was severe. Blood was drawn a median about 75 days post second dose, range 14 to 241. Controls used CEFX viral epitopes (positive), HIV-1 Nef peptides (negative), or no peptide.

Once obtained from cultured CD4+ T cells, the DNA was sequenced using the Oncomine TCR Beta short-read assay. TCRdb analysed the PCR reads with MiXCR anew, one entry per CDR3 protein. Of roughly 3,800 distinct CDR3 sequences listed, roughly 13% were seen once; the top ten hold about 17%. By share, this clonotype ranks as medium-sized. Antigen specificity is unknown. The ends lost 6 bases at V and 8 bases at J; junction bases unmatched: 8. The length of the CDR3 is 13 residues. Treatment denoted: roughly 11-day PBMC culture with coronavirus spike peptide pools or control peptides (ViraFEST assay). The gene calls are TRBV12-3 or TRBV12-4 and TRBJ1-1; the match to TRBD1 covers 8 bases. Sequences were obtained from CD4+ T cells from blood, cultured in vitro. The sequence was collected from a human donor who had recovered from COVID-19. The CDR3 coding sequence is TGTGCCAGCAGCCAGGACAGGGTCCAGGAAGCTTTCTTT. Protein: CASSQDRVQEAFF.